Listed here are 27 T cell receptor beta chains from one sample, sequenced in a study of T cells in Graves' hyperthyroidism and ophthalmopathy. What was amplified from RNA transcripts were TCR beta CDR3 regions. A first-round RT-PCR of the TCR CDR3 used the HTBI primer set. TCRdb itself ran the multiplex PCR reads through MiXCR, one entry per CDR3 protein. This table holds hundreds of thousands of distinct CDR3 sequences, around 21% found once. Sequencing input: blood. These receptor sequences come from a man aged 30-40 years with Graves' ophthalmopathy.

V is TRBV29-1 and J is TRBJ2-2, with D uncertain. Germline-derived CDR1 and CDR2 are SQVTM and ANQGSEA. Trimming left V 6 bases short and J 1 base short, with 9 bases between. The CDR3 runs 13 residues. The CDR3: CSVERQNTGELFF. CDR3 coding DNA: TGCAGCGTCGAGAGGCAGAACACCGGGGAGCTGTTTTTT.

V is TRBV6-2 or TRBV6-3 and J is TRBJ1-4; tentatively, D is TRBD1 (6 bases). The CDR3 spans 15 residues. Germline assignment: CDR1 MNHEY and CDR2 SVGEGT. V was pared by 2 bases and J by 7 bases, with 14 bases between. Here the CDR3 reads CASSYRGRVFEKLFF. The CDR3 DNA sequence: TGTGCCAGCAGTTACCGGGGGCGCGTCTTTGAAAAACTGTTTTTT.

For the CDR3, the DNA is TGTGCCATCAGCCCATCTTTGGATAAAGTGGCCGAGCAGTACTTC. This encodes CAISPSLDKVAEQYF. The gene calls are TRBV10-3 and TRBJ2-7; D gene unclear. This CDR3 has 15 residues. Per germline, CDR1 ENHRY and CDR2 SYGVKD. V lost 6 bases, J lost 6 bases, and 21 bases lay in between.

This clonotype was seen more than once but under ten times. The CDR3 region is CSARDPGILTYEQYF. In DNA form, the CDR3 reads TGCAGTGCTAGAGATCCGGGGATACTAACTTACGAGCAGTACTTC. The chain is built from TRBV20-1 and TRBJ2-7; tentatively, D is TRBD2 (5 bases). This CDR3 is built from 15 residues. V shed 0 bases and J shed 4 bases, with 16 bases lying between them. Germline values: CDR1 DFQATT, CDR2 SNEGSKA (reference sequence).

The chain joins TRBV24-1 to TRBJ2-1; 9 bases line up with TRBD1. The V gene's germline CDR1 is KGHDR and CDR2 SFDVKD. The CDR3 loop spans 13 amino acids. V lost 8 bases and J lost 8; bases outside the gene matches: 6. The CDR3 sequence is CATKLGTGHEQFF. The DNA for the CDR3 is TGTGCCACCAAACTGGGGACAGGGCATGAGCAGTTCTTC.

This rearrangement joins TRBV6-2 or TRBV6-3 to TRBJ1-2; D is ambiguous. The V gene lost 5 bases and the J gene lost 8 bases, with 15 bases spanning the gap. Looked up from germline, CDR1 is MNHEY and CDR2 is SVGEGT. CDR3 length: 13 residues. The CDR3 region is CASSVEGSRGYTF. CDR3 bases: TGTGCCAGCAGTGTCGAGGGTTCGCGCGGCTACACCTTC.

This clonotype has at least ten counts. This chain links TRBV2 with TRBJ1-1, with 7 positions matching TRBD1. The CDR3 runs to 15 residues. Germline lookup yields CDR1 SNHLY and CDR2 FYNNEI. The V and J ends lost 1 base and 0 bases, in that order; junction bases with no gene match: 2. The CDR3 sequence: CASSEDQGVNTEAFF. In DNA form, the CDR3 reads TGTGCCAGCAGTGAAGATCAGGGGGTGAACACTGAAGCTTTCTTT.

This clonotype was recorded many times. V usage is TRBV28 and J usage is TRBJ1-5, with no clear D. This CDR3 region has 14 residues. The germline V and J ends were trimmed by 7 bases and 2 bases, with 12 bases remaining between them. CDR1 is MDHEN, CDR2 SYDVKM, per germline. The CDR3: CASISGVRNQPQHF. The CDR3 DNA sequence: TGTGCCAGCATCTCGGGAGTACGCAATCAGCCCCAGCATTTT.

The CDR3 coding sequence is TGTGCCAGTAGTATAGCGACCTCCTACAATGAGCAGTTCTTC. Translated: CASSIATSYNEQFF. The chain employs TRBV19 and TRBJ2-1, with no clear D. Germline V gene data show CDR1 as LNHDA and CDR2 as SQIVND (reference sequence). V lost 1 base to trimming and J lost 0 bases, with 4 bases between them. The CDR3 is 14 amino acids.

This clonotype occurred many times. The chain links TRBV11-2 to TRBJ2-5; a possible D gene is TRBD2 (6 bases). The V gene lost 5 bases and the J gene lost 11 bases, with 30 bases spanning the gap. Germline V gene lookup returns CDR1 SGHAT and CDR2 FQNNGV. CDR3 length: 17 residues. This CDR3 is CASSTTRTRWSSAPQYF. CDR3 in DNA: TGTGCCAGCAGCACAACCCGGACACGGTGGTCTAGCGCTCCTCAGTACTTC.

V gene TRBV12-3 or TRBV12-4 combines with J gene TRBJ2-1; no definite D call. V lost 2 bases and J 8 bases, leaving 10 bases between the germline ends. The CDR3 runs 13 residues. CDR3 coding DNA: TGTGCCAGCAGTTTAATCCGCTATTATGAGCAGTTCTTC. Amino acids: CASSLIRYYEQFF.

CDR3 nucleotide sequence: TGTGCCATTTGCCGGGAACTTCCTAACTATGGCTACACCTTC. This gives the protein CAICRELPNYGYTF. The genes are TRBV10-3 and TRBJ1-2, with D uncertain. Germline loops: CDR1 ENHRY, CDR2 SYGVKD. The CDR3 consists of 14 residues. Trimming removed 9 bases from V and 0 bases from J, with 14 bases in between.

This clonotype was detected only a few times. The junction shows a germline mismatch at one end, possibly a read error. The chain has TRBV11-2 and TRBJ2-5; 9 bases line up with TRBD2. Per germline, CDR1 SGHAT and CDR2 FQNNGV. The CDR3 extends over 14 amino acids. DNA for the CDR3: TGTGCCAGCAGCTTAGAGGTAGCGGGAGAGGCCCAGTACTTC. It codes for CASSLEVAGEAQYF.

This clonotype has only a few counts. The chain has TRBV14 and TRBJ2-1; D is ambiguous. The V gene's germline CDR1 is SGHDN and CDR2 FVKESK. This CDR3 comprises 18 residues. The V and J ends lost 2 bases and 8 bases respectively, with 25 bases between them. The CDR3 DNA follows: TGTGCCAGCAGCCAAAACTTAGGGCCCTACAGTTTCGTAGATGAGCAGTTCTTC. This encodes CASSQNLGPYSFVDEQFF. Based on the CDR3 plus reference TRBV14 and TRBJ2-1, the full variable domain is EAGVTQFPSHSVIEKGQTVTLRCDPISGHDNLYWYRRVMGKEIKFLLHFVKESKQDESGMPNNRFLAERTGGTYSTLKVQPAELEDSGVYFCASSQNLGPYSFVDEQFFGPGTRLTVL.

The chain combines TRBV7-2 with TRBJ2-3, with TRBD2 matching 14 bases. The V gene end was trimmed by 5 bases and the J gene end by 5 bases; junction bases not matched to a gene: 9. CDR1 and CDR2 from the germline V gene are SGHTA and FQGNSA. The CDR3 extends over 17 amino acids. CDR3 sequence reads: CASSPGLAGGWRDTQYF. CDR3 nucleotides: TGTGCCAGCAGCCCCGGACTAGCGGGAGGATGGAGAGATACGCAGTATTTT.

This clonotype appeared many times. The chain combines TRBV20-1 with TRBJ2-7; TRBD2 aligns across 10 bases. Trimming at V came to 0 bases and at J to 4 bases, leaving 15 bases not matched to a gene. This CDR3 region has 18 residues. Germline values: CDR1 DFQATT, CDR2 SNEGSKA (reference sequence). The CDR3 loop is CSAREGLGSTSGFYEQYF. DNA of the CDR3: TGCAGTGCTAGAGAAGGTCTCGGGTCGACTAGCGGGTTTTACGAGCAGTACTTC.

This clonotype has more than one count but fewer than ten. The genes are TRBV5-1 and TRBJ2-1; 7 nucleotides agree with TRBD2. CDR1 and CDR2 (germline): SGHRS, YFSETQ. The CDR3 covers 13 residues. J was trimmed by 6 bases and V by 6 bases; bases with no gene match: 6. This CDR3 is CASMAGASNEQFF. In DNA form, the CDR3 reads TGCGCCAGCATGGCGGGAGCCTCCAATGAGCAGTTCTTC.

In its sample, this clonotype was seen many times. The chain couples TRBV5-5 to TRBJ1-5; 8 bases align to TRBD1. The CDR3 covers 17 residues. Germline assignment: CDR1 SGHKS and CDR2 YYEKEE (reference sequence). J gave up 5 bases and V 1 base, and 11 bases lay outside the gene matches. CDR3 coding DNA: TGTGCCAGCAGCTTGTCCGCCTGGACAGGGTGGGATCAGCCCCAGCATTTT. This gives the protein CASSLSAWTGWDQPQHF.

Note on this clonotype: One end of the junction varies from germline; a read error may be responsible. The CDR3, as DNA: TGTGCCAGCAGCTTAGGTGGGACTAGCGGGTGGGTCTACGAGCAGTACTTC. Protein: CASSLGGTSGWVYEQYF. V gene TRBV12-3 or TRBV12-4 combines with J gene TRBJ2-7; 12 nucleotides match TRBD2. This CDR3 has 17 residues.

The V and J genes are TRBV29-1 and TRBJ2-4; weak D call: TRBD1 (5 bases). There are 17 residues in the CDR3. V was cut by 1 base and J by 0 bases, with 16 bases left in between. Germline V gives CDR1 SQVTM, CDR2 ANQGSEA. The DNA for the CDR3 is TGCAGCGTTGAAGGAAGGGGAAACCACCTAGCCAAAAACATTCAGTACTTC. It specifies CSVEGRGNHLAKNIQYF.

This clonotype has ten or more counts. The chain carries TRBV2 and TRBJ2-3, with 8 bases that match TRBD2. This CDR3 has 17 residues. Germline-derived CDR1 and CDR2 are SNHLY and FYNNEI. V trimming: 1 base; J trimming: 1 base; junction bases outside the gene matches: 7. This chain's CDR3 is CASSEVGAGARTDTQYF. The CDR3 bases are TGTGCCAGCAGTGAAGTCGGAGCGGGGGCCCGCACAGATACGCAGTATTTT. Full variable domain (outside the CDR3, taken from reference TRBV2 and TRBJ2-3): EPEVTQTPSHQVTQMGQEVILRCVPISNHLYFYWYRQILGQKVEFLVSFYNNEISEKSEIFDDQFSVERPDGSNFTLKIRSTKLEDSAMYFCASSEVGAGARTDTQYFGPGTRLTVL.

The chain recombines TRBV6-1 with TRBJ2-4, with D unclear. Trimming took off 0 bases at V and 0 bases at J, with 6 bases between the two ends. This CDR3 comprises 15 residues. Germline CDR1 and CDR2: MNHNS and SASEGT. Here the CDR3 reads CASSEAELAKNIQYF. DNA of the CDR3: TGTGCCAGCAGTGAAGCGGAGTTAGCCAAAAACATTCAGTACTTC.

About this clonotype itself: A single base separates this from a much larger clone, so it may be a read error. The chain couples TRBV6-1 to TRBJ2-1; no clear D gene. CDR1 MNHNS and CDR2 SASEGT come from the germline V gene. This CDR3 contains 14 residues. The CDR3, as DNA: TGTGCCAGCACCCCGGCCGGGTGGTCCAATGGGCAGTTCTTC. As protein: CASTPAGWSNGQFF.

This clonotype came up a few times. This chain uses TRBV27 with TRBJ2-1; a weak D match, TRBD2 (6 bases). The CDR3 runs 17 residues. Germline V lookup: CDR1 MNHEY, CDR2 SMNVEV (reference sequence). V gave up 5 bases and J gave up 0 bases, with 17 bases separating them. Written as DNA, the CDR3 is TGTGCCAGCAGTCCCCGTACCACTAGCAGCTCCTACAATGAGCAGTTCTTC. Amino acids: CASSPRTTSSSYNEQFF.

This rearrangement joins TRBV6-1 to TRBJ2-5; TRBD1 agrees at 8 bases. In germline, CDR1 is MNHNS, CDR2 SASEGT. CDR3 length: 15 amino acids. The junction had 12 bases not matched to a gene; V was cut back by 6 bases and J by 6 bases. The chain's CDR3 is CASSPGTGREKTQYF. CDR3 coding DNA: TGTGCCAGCAGCCCGGGGACAGGCCGGGAGAAGACCCAGTACTTC.

This clonotype has more than one count but fewer than ten. The chain links TRBV2 to TRBJ2-3; no reliable D call. Germline V CDR1 and CDR2: SNHLY, FYNNEI. The CDR3 consists of 13 residues. The V and J ends lost 4 bases and 6 bases respectively, with 11 bases between them. CDR3 nucleotides: TGTGCCAGCAGTGGGCTGGGTTGGGATACGCAGTATTTT. Its translation is CASSGLGWDTQYF.

This clonotype was recorded at least ten times. The rearrangement links TRBV2 to TRBJ2-7; the D gene is possibly TRBD1 (6 bases). The V end lost 3 bases, the J end lost 1 base, and 13 bases lay between the germline ends. CDR3 size: 15 residues. The germline CDR1 and CDR2 sequences are SNHLY and FYNNEI. CDR3 sequence (DNA): TGTGCCAGCAGTGAGTTGGCAGGGGCATCCTACGAGCAGTACTTC. Translation gives CASSELAGASYEQYF. Full variable domain (missing parts from reference TRBV2 and TRBJ2-7): EPEVTQTPSHQVTQMGQEVILRCVPISNHLYFYWYRQILGQKVEFLVSFYNNEISEKSEIFDDQFSVERPDGSNFTLKIRSTKLEDSAMYFCASSELAGASYEQYFGPGTRLTVT.